The rows below give T cell receptor beta chains drawn from one sample of a study of control samples from healthy donors and cancer patients. TCRdb's copy holds only in-frame clones and misses some; the assay was immunoSEQ multiplex PCR. The top ten hold 17% of the sample, which has about 110,000 clones, more than 85% seen once. Source material: blood. The source is a woman between 50 and 59 years old in good health. Both conserved end residues are part of each CDR3. Fields, in order: CDR3 protein, J gene, V gene.

CASSPLPYSNQPQHF,TRBJ1-5,TRBV7-2
CAWTRQGLYEQYF,TRBJ2-7,TRBV30
CASSDSRYSLFFYEQYF,TRBJ2-7,TRBV6-4
CASVGQGSYEQYF,TRBJ2-7,TRBV10-3
CASSLALGGRGTGELFF,TRBJ2-2,TRBV5-4
CASPRAGQETQYF,TRBJ2-5,TRBV2
CASSLEQGNTEAFF,TRBJ1-1,TRBV7-3
CASSLAGQESYGYTF,TRBJ1-2,TRBV5-5
CASSSTGTVSNQPQHF,TRBJ1-5,TRBV6-5
CASSVDPMGTGPRNEKLFF,TRBJ1-4,TRBV9
CASSQEQGAGELFF,TRBJ2-2,TRBV4-3
CATTAGNSPLHF,TRBJ1-6,TRBV15
CASKDTGDNQPQHF,TRBJ1-5,TRBV10-2
CASSLGGSGRETQYF,TRBJ2-5,TRBV5-6
CASSKDLQGAGYGYTF,TRBJ1-2,TRBV18
CASRQRLAGGDEQFF,TRBJ2-1,TRBV2
CASSVVGSGIWNEQFF,TRBJ2-1,TRBV9
CASSHIRTQNTEAFF,TRBJ1-1,TRBV3-1/TRBV3-2
CASPRGATVGNEGQYF,TRBJ2-7,TRBV2
CASSKGRNADTQYF,TRBJ2-3,TRBV11-3
CASRPGGKLNTEAFF,TRBJ1-1,TRBV11-1